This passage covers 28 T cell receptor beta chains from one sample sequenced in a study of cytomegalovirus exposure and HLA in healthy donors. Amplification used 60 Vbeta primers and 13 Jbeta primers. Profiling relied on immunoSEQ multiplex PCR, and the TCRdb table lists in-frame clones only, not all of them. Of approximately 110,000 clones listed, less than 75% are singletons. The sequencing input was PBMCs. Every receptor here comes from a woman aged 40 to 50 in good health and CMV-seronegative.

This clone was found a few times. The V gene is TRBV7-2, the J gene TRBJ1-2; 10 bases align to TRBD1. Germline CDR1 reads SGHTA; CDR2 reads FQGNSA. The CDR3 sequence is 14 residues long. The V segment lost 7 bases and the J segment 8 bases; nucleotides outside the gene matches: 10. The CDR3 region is CASILVGTGEGYTF. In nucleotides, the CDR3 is TGTGCCAGCATCCTAGTCGGGACAGGGGAGGGCTACACCTTC.

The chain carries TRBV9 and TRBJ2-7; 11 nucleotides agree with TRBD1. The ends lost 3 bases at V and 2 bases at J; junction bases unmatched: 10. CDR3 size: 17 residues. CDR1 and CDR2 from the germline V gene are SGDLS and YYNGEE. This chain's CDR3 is CASSENTDRGPPYEQYF. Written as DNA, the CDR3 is TGTGCCAGCAGCGAGAACACGGACAGGGGGCCCCCCTACGAGCAGTACTTC. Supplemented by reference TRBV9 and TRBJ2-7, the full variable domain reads DSGVTQTPKHLITATGQRVTLRCSPRSGDLSVYWYQQSLDQGLQFLIQYYNGEERAKGNILERFSAQQFPDLHSELNLSSLELGDSALYFCASSENTDRGPPYEQYFGPGTRLTVT.

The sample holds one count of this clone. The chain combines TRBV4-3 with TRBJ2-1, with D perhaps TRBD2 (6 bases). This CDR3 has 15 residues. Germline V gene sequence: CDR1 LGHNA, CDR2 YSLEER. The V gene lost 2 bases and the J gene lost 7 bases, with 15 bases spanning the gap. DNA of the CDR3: TGCGCCAGCAGCCAATCCCTGAGGGCGGGGAATGAGCAGTTCTTC. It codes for CASSQSLRAGNEQFF.

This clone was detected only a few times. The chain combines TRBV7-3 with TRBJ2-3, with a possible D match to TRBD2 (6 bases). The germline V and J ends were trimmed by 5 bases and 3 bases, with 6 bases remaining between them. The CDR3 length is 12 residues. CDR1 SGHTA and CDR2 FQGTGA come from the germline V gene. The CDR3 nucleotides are TGTGCCAGCAGCGGGGGGACAGATACGCAGTATTTT. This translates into CASSGGTDTQYF.

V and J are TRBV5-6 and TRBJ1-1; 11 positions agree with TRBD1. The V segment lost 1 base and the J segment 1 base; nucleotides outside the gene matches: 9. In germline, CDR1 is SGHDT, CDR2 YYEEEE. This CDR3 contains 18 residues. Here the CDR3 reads CASSLWVRTGGPNTEAFF. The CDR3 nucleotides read TGTGCCAGCAGCTTGTGGGTGAGGACAGGGGGCCCGAACACTGAAGCTTTCTTT.

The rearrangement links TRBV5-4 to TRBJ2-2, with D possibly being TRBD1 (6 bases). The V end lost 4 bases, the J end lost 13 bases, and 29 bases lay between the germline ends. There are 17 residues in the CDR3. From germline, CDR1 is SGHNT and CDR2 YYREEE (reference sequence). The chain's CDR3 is CASSNSRGRDTEGVLFF. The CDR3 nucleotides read TGTGCCAGCAGCAACTCCCGGGGCAGGGACACTGAGGGCGTGCTGTTTTTT.

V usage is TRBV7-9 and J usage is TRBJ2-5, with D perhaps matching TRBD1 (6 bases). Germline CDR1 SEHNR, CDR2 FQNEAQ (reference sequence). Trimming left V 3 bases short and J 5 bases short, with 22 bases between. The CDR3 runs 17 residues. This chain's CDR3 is CASSFPVTGGEEETQYF. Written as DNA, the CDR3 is TGTGCCAGCAGCTTCCCGGTTACTGGGGGCGAAGAGGAGACCCAGTACTTC.

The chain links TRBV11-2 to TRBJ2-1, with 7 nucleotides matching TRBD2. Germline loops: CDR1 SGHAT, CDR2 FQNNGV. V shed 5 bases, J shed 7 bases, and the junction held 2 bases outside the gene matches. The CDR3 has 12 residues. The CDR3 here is CASSRSGNEQFF. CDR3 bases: TGTGCCAGCAGCCGTAGCGGGAATGAGCAGTTCTTC.

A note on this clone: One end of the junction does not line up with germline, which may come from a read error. CDR3 nucleotide sequence: TGCGCCAGCAGCAAAGAAACAGGACGTCTTCAGCCCCAGCATTTT. Protein product: CASSKETGRLQPQHF. The gene calls are TRBV4-3 and TRBJ1-5; D possibly corresponds to TRBD1 (5 bases). The CDR3 is 15 amino acids. Per the germline V gene, CDR1 is LGHNA and CDR2 is YSLEER.

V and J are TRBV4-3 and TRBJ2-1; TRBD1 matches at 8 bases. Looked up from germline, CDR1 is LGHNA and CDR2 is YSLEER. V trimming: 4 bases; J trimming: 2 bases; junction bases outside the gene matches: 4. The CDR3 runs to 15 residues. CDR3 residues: CASSPLTGAYNEQFF. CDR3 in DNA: TGCGCCAGCAGCCCACTGACAGGGGCCTACAATGAGCAGTTCTTC.

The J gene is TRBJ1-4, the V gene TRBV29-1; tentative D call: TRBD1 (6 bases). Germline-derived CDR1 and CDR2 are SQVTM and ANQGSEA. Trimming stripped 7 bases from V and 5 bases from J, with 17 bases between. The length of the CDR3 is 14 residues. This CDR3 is CSAELGARNEKLFF. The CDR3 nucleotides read TGCAGCGCCGAGTTGGGGGCGAGAAATGAAAAACTGTTTTTT.

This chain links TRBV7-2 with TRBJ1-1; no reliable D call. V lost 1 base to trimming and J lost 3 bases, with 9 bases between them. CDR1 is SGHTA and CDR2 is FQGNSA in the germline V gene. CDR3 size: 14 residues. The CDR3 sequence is CASSLVTADTEAFF. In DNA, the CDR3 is TGTGCCAGCAGCTTAGTAACTGCGGACACTGAAGCTTTCTTT.

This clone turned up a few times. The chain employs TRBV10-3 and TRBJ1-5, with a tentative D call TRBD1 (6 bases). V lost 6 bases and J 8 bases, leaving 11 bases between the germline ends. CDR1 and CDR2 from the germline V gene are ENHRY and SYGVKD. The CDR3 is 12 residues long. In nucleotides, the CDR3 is TGTGCCATCAGCCCAGGGGAGAAGCCCCAGCATTTT. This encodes CAISPGEKPQHF.

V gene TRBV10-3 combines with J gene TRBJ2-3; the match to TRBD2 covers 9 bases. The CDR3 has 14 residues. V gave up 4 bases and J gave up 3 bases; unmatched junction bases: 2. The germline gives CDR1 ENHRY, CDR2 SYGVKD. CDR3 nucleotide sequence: TGTGCCATCAGTGGGCTAGCGGGAACAGATACGCAGTATTTT. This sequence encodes CAISGLAGTDTQYF.

In DNA, the CDR3 is TGTGCCAGCAGCTCAAACAGCGGGAGGGGGTACGAGCAGTACTTC. Translating gives CASSSNSGRGYEQYF. V usage is TRBV7-9 and J usage is TRBJ2-5, with TRBD2 matching over 10 bases. The J call may be in error: the DNA end matches TRBJ2-7 better. CDR1 and CDR2 (germline): SEHNR, FQNEAQ (reference sequence). The CDR3 is 15 residues long.

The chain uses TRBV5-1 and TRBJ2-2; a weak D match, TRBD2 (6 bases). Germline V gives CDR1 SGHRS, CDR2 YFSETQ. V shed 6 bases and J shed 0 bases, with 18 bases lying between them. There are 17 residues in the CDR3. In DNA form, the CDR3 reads TGCGCCAGCAACTCCGTTTTTGCGGGGACGAACACCGGGGAGCTGTTTTTT. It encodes CASNSVFAGTNTGELFF.

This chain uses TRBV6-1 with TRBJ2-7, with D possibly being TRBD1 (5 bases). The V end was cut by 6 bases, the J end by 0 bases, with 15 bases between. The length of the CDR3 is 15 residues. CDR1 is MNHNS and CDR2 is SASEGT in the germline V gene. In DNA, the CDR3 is TGTGCCAGCAGCTTTGGGTCGGACACCTCCTACGAGCAGTACTTC. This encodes CASSFGSDTSYEQYF.

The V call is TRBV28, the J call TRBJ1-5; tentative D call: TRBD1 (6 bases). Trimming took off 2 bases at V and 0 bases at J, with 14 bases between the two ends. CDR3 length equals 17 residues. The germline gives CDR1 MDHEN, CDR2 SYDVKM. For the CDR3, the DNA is TGTGCCAGCAGTTTAGCCTCGGGGGGCTTTAGCAATCAGCCCCAGCATTTT. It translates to CASSLASGGFSNQPQHF.

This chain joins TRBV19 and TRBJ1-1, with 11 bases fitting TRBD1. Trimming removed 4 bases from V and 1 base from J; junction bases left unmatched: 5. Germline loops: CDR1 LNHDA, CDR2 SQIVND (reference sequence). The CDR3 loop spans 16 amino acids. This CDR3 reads CASSTGTGGWNTEAFF. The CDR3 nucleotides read TGTGCCAGTAGTACCGGGACAGGGGGATGGAACACTGAAGCTTTCTTT. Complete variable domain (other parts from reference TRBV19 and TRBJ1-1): DGGITQSPKYLFRKEGQNVTLSCEQNLNHDAMYWYRQDPGQGLRLIYYSQIVNDFQKGDIAEGYSVSREKKESFPLTVTSAQKNPTAFYLCASSTGTGGWNTEAFFGQGTRLTVV.

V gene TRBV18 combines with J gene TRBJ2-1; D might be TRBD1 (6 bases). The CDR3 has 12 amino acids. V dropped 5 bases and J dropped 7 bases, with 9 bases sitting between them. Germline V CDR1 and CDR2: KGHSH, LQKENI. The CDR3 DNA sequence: TGTGCCAGCTCAGCCGACAGGAATGAGCAGTTCTTC. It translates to CASSADRNEQFF.

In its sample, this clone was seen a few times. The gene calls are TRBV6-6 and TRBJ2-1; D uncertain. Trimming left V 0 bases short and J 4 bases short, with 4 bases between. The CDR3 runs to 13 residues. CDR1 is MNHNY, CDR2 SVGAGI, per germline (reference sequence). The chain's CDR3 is CASSYSSYNEQFF. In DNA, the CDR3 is TGTGCCAGCAGTTACTCTAGTTACAATGAGCAGTTCTTC.

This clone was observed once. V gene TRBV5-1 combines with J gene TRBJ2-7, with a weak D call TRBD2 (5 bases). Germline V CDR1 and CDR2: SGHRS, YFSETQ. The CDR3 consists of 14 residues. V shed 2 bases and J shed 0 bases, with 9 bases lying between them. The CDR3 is CASSFERSSYEQYF. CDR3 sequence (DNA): TGCGCCAGCAGCTTCGAGCGGAGCTCCTACGAGCAGTACTTC. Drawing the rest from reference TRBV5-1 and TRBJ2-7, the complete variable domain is KAGVTQTPRYLIKTRGQQVTLSCSPISGHRSVSWYQQTPGQGLQFLFEYFSETQRNKGNFPGRFSGRQFSNSRSEMNVSTLELGDSALYLCASSFERSSYEQYFGPGTRLTVT.

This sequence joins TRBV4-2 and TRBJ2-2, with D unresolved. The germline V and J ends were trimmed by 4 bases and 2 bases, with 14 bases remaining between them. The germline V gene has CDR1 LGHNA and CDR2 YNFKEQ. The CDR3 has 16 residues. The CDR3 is CASSPRGNLNTGELFF. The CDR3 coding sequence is TGTGCCAGCAGCCCGAGAGGAAACCTTAACACCGGGGAGCTGTTTTTT.

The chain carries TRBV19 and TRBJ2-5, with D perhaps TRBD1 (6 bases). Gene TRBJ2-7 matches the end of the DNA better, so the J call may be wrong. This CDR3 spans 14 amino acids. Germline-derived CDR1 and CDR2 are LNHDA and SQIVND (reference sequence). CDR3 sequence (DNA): TGTGCCAGTTCTTCGGCACAGGGATCCCACGAGCAGTACTTC. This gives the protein CASSSAQGSHEQYF.

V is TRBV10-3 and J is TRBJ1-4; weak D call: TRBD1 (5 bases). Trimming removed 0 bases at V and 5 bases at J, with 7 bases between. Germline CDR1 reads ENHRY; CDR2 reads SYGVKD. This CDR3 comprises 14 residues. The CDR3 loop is CAISESQGNEKLFF. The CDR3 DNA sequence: TGTGCCATCAGTGAGTCCCAGGGAAATGAAAAACTGTTTTTT.

CDR3 bases: TGTGCCAGCAGCGCTGGGACAGGGGCTGGAAACACCATATATTTT. This translates into CASSAGTGAGNTIYF. The rearrangement links TRBV2 to TRBJ1-3, with TRBD1 matching over 10 bases. CDR1 is SNHLY and CDR2 is FYNNEI in the germline V gene. Germline trimming cut 6 bases from V and 2 bases from J; bases unmatched to any gene: 4. CDR3 length equals 15 residues.

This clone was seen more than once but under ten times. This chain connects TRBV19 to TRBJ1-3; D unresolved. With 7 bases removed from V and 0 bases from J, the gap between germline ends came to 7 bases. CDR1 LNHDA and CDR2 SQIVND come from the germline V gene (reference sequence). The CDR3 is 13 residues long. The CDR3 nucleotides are TGTGCCAGTACAGGTATCTCTGGAAACACCATATATTTT. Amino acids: CASTGISGNTIYF. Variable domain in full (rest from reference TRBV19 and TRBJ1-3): DGGITQSPKYLFRKEGQNVTLSCEQNLNHDAMYWYRQDPGQGLRLIYYSQIVNDFQKGDIAEGYSVSREKKESFPLTVTSAQKNPTAFYLCASTGISGNTIYFGEGSWLTVV.

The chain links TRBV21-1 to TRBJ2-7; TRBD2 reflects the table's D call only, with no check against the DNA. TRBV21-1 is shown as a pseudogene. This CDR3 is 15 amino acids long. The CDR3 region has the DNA TGTGCCAGCAGCAAAGAGGCGAAGGGAGCCTACGAGCAGTACTTC. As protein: CASSKEAKGAYEQYF.